This T cell receptor beta chain derives from a study of blood T cell repertoires in COVID-19. The CDR3 contains 13 residues. Germline V gene sequence: CDR1 SGHAT, CDR2 FQNNGV. Trimming pared 1 base from V and 3 bases from J, leaving 7 bases between. Libraries were prepared by immunoSEQ multiplex PCR; TCRdb keeps only in-frame clonotypes and omits some of them. The sample comprises approximately 280,000 clones, 75% to 90% of which are singletons, and 9.5% to 12% rests with the top ten. The sample consisted of peripheral blood. The gene calls are TRBV11-2 and TRBJ2-7; weak D call: TRBD1 (5 bases). The sequence was obtained from a woman between 65 and 79 years old with acute or convalescent COVID-19. The CDR3 is CASSLGTIYEQYF. The CDR3 DNA follows: TGTGCCAGCAGCTTAGGGACAATCTACGAGCAGTACTTC.